The source of this T cell receptor (beta chain) is a study of blood T cell repertoires in COVID-19. Study background: Samples taken during acute and convalescent COVID-19 were collected in the United States, Italy and Spain.

The V gene end was trimmed by 3 bases and the J gene end by 5 bases; junction bases not matched to a gene: 14. CDR3 length equals 17 residues. Germline CDR1 reads MNHEY; CDR2 reads SMNVEV (reference sequence). Sequencing was performed with immunoSEQ multiplex PCR; in TCRdb, only in-frame clones are kept and a portion is missing. Of some 150,000 clones listed, about nine tenths are singletons. The specimen was peripheral blood. The chain combines TRBV27 with TRBJ1-1, with TRBD1 matching 8 bases. The source of this sequence is a man aged 50 to 59 who had recovered from COVID-19. CDR3 nucleotide sequence: TGTGCCAGCAGTTTCGCGCCAGGGGGCATTATGCATACTGAAGCTTTCTTT. Encoded protein: CASSFAPGGIMHTEAFF.